This passage covers 27 T cell receptor beta chains from one sample sequenced in a study of cytomegalovirus exposure and HLA in healthy donors. Primers: 60 Vbeta forward and 13 Jbeta reverse. Some clones are missing from TCRdb's copy, which holds only in-frame ones; the method was immunoSEQ multiplex PCR. This repertoire includes 120,000 to 150,000 clones. Material for sequencing was PBMCs. The receptors stem from a man aged 35 to 55 in good health and CMV-seronegative.

The V and J genes are TRBV5-4 and TRBJ2-1, with D possibly TRBD2 on 5 matching bases. The germline V gene has CDR1 SGHNT and CDR2 YYREEE (reference sequence). Between the trimmed V and J ends, which lost 4 bases and 4 bases, there was a span of 21 bases. The CDR3 covers 17 residues. CDR3 sequence reads: CASSPSFGLAVYNEQFF. DNA for the CDR3: TGTGCCAGCAGCCCGTCGTTCGGGCTAGCAGTTTACAATGAGCAGTTCTTC.

The chain links TRBV2 to TRBJ2-7, with D uncertain. Germline V lookup: CDR1 SNHLY, CDR2 FYNNEI. Trimming took 4 bases from V and 3 from J, leaving 7 bases between them. The CDR3 covers 12 residues. The CDR3 is CASSGLSYEQYF. For the CDR3, the DNA is TGTGCCAGCAGTGGGTTGAGCTACGAGCAGTACTTC.

J is TRBJ2-7 and V is TRBV27, with TRBD1 matching 9 bases. Per germline, CDR1 MNHEY and CDR2 SMNVEV (reference sequence). This CDR3 spans 16 amino acids. The J segment lost 0 bases and the V segment lost 6 bases, leaving 9 bases of the junction unmatched. For the CDR3, the DNA is TGTGCCAGCAGATCCGGGACAGGGTTTAGCTCCTACGAGCAGTACTTC. Its translation is CASRSGTGFSSYEQYF.

The CDR3 DNA sequence: TGTGCCAGCAGCTCGGGATTGCGGGGCAACACCGGGGAGCTGTTTTTT. Translated, it gives CASSSGLRGNTGELFF. This sequence joins TRBV9 and TRBJ2-2; D is perhaps TRBD2 (6 bases). Germline V gene data show CDR1 as SGDLS and CDR2 as YYNGEE. CDR3 size: 16 residues. Trimming took off 4 bases at V and 2 bases at J, with 15 bases between the two ends.

The chain carries TRBV18 and TRBJ2-7, with TRBD2 matching 11 bases. Per the germline V gene, CDR1 is KGHSH and CDR2 is LQKENI. Trimming took 3 bases from V and 11 from J; bases not matched to a gene: 6. The CDR3 is 13 residues long. The CDR3 nucleotides are TGTGCCAGCTCACCCGGGACTAGCGGTGCCGAGTACTTC. It encodes CASSPGTSGAEYF.

The rearrangement links TRBV27 to TRBJ1-1, with D unclear. V was trimmed by 2 bases and J by 0 bases, leaving 4 bases between them. CDR1 and CDR2 from the germline V gene are MNHEY and SMNVEV (reference sequence). The CDR3 totals 13 residues. The CDR3 spells CASSLDLNTEAFF. The CDR3 DNA follows: TGTGCCAGCAGTTTAGACTTGAACACTGAAGCTTTCTTT.

This chain uses TRBV2 with TRBJ2-2; a weak D match, TRBD1 (5 bases). In germline, CDR1 is SNHLY, CDR2 FYNNEI. CDR3 length: 14 residues. The CDR3 loop is CASNPTGNTGELFF. In DNA form, the CDR3 reads TGTGCTTCAAATCCCACAGGGAACACCGGGGAGCTGTTTTTT.

This chain uses TRBV9 with TRBJ1-5; D is undetermined. The CDR3 contains 14 residues. Trimming stripped 3 bases from V and 2 bases from J, with 9 bases between. Germline CDR1 and CDR2: SGDLS and YYNGEE. This CDR3 is CASSEGGGNQPQHF. DNA of the CDR3: TGTGCCAGCAGCGAAGGAGGAGGCAATCAGCCCCAGCATTTT.

The chain joins TRBV4-1 to TRBJ1-4, with D possibly being TRBD1 (5 bases). Germline assignment: CDR1 MGHRA and CDR2 YSYEKL. This CDR3 spans 15 amino acids. The V gene lost 4 bases and the J gene lost 5 bases, with 14 bases spanning the gap. CDR3 region: CASSPGEWGNEKLFF. The CDR3 bases are TGCGCCAGCAGCCCGGGGGAGTGGGGAAATGAAAAACTGTTTTTT.

The CDR3 bases are TGTGCCAGCATAGCAGGACTTAACACAGATACGCAGTATTTT. Its translation is CASIAGLNTDTQYF. V is TRBV7-2 and J is TRBJ2-3; D might be TRBD2 (5 bases). Germline assignment: CDR1 SGHTA and CDR2 FQGNSA. The V and J ends lost 7 bases and 2 bases respectively, with 13 bases between them. This CDR3 spans 14 amino acids.

This sequence joins TRBV10-3 and TRBJ2-7; 9 bases are a match to TRBD1. CDR3 length: 16 amino acids. V trimming: 0 bases; J trimming: 7 bases; junction bases outside the gene matches: 10. Germline V lookup: CDR1 ENHRY, CDR2 SYGVKD. The CDR3 loop is CAISESRGTGTREQYF. The DNA of the CDR3 is TGTGCCATCAGTGAGTCACGAGGGACAGGGACTCGGGAGCAGTACTTC.

This rearrangement joins TRBV5-6 to TRBJ2-1, with 9 bases aligning to TRBD1. Germline V gives CDR1 SGHDT, CDR2 YYEEEE. With V trimmed by 4 bases and J by 1 base, 6 bases remained unmatched. The CDR3 loop spans 16 amino acids. The chain's CDR3 is CASSGDRGGSYNEQFF. CDR3 sequence (DNA): TGTGCCAGCAGCGGAGACAGGGGGGGATCCTACAATGAGCAGTTCTTC.

This chain connects TRBV29-1 to TRBJ2-5, with 8 bases that match TRBD2. The CDR3 runs to 12 residues. Unmatched junction bases numbered 4, after V lost 3 bases and J lost 7 bases. CDR1 is SQVTM and CDR2 is ANQGSEA in the germline V gene. The CDR3 nucleotides read TGCAGCGTTGACGGGGGGGCAGGGACCCAGTACTTC. Its translation is CSVDGGAGTQYF.

This chain joins TRBV4-3 and TRBJ1-4; possibly TRBD1 for D (5 bases). The CDR3 contains 15 residues. Trimming cost V 1 base and J 4 bases, with 10 bases left between them. CDR1 and CDR2 (germline): LGHNA, YSLEER. CDR3 sequence reads: CASSQGTGFNEKLFF. The CDR3 DNA sequence: TGCGCCAGCAGCCAAGGTACAGGCTTTAATGAAAAACTGTTTTTT.

CDR3 sequence: CASTRENSYEQYF. The CDR3 region has the DNA TGTGCCAGCACGAGGGAAAATTCCTACGAGCAGTACTTC. V and J are TRBV2 and TRBJ2-7; a weak D match, TRBD2 (5 bases). The CDR3 runs 13 residues. Trimming cost V 7 bases and J 1 base, with 11 bases left between them. Germline V gene data show CDR1 as SNHLY and CDR2 as FYNNEI.

The V call is TRBV5-4, the J call TRBJ1-2, with TRBD1 matching over 9 bases. V shed 3 bases and J 0 bases; nucleotides not matched to a gene: 12. Germline-derived CDR1 and CDR2 are SGHNT and YYREEE (reference sequence). The CDR3 spans 18 residues. Written as DNA, the CDR3 is TGTGCCAGCAGCTGGGGACAGGGAAATGGCCTATCTAACTATGGCTACACCTTC. Amino acid sequence: CASSWGQGNGLSNYGYTF.

The rearrangement joins TRBV19 to TRBJ1-5; a weak D match, TRBD1 (5 bases). The germline CDR1 and CDR2 sequences are LNHDA and SQIVND (reference sequence). V lost 11 bases and J lost 5, with 10 bases in between. This CDR3 region has 11 residues. The CDR3 spells CASGEYQPQHF. The CDR3 nucleotides are TGTGCCTCGGGGGAGTATCAGCCCCAGCATTTT.

V is TRBV19 and J is TRBJ1-5, with 8 bases aligning to TRBD1. Trimming cost V 8 bases and J 2 bases; bases outside gene matches: 20. The CDR3 has 19 amino acids. CDR1 LNHDA and CDR2 SQIVND come from the germline V gene (reference sequence). This chain's CDR3 is CASQCVRGQGCLGNQPQHF. The CDR3 DNA sequence: TGTGCCAGTCAATGCGTAAGAGGACAGGGTTGTCTAGGCAATCAGCCCCAGCATTTT.

The V gene is TRBV28, the J gene TRBJ2-7, with TRBD1 as a possible D gene (6 bases). This CDR3 is built from 15 residues. Germline loops: CDR1 MDHEN, CDR2 SYDVKM. The ends were cut back, 6 bases at V and 6 bases at J, with 21 bases in the middle. This CDR3 reads CASSIQGKGSGEQYF. CDR3 DNA sequence: TGTGCCAGCAGCATACAGGGTAAAGGGTCGGGCGAGCAGTACTTC.

The chain has TRBV4-2 and TRBJ2-1; possible D gene TRBD1, 5 bases. CDR1 is LGHNA and CDR2 is YNFKEQ in the germline V gene. The CDR3 is 16 amino acids. With 1 base removed from V and 4 bases from J, the gap between germline ends came to 14 bases. CDR3 DNA: TGTGCCAGCAGCCAAGTTAGGGGCGTCCTGTACAATGAGCAGTTCTTC. This translates into CASSQVRGVLYNEQFF.

The chain recombines TRBV2 with TRBJ2-5, with 7 positions matching TRBD1. CDR1 SNHLY and CDR2 FYNNEI come from the germline V gene. V trimming: 7 bases; J trimming: 6 bases; junction bases outside the gene matches: 11. CDR3 size: 14 residues. In DNA form, the CDR3 reads TGTGCCAGCACCCAAGGAGGCAGGGGGAAGACCCAGTACTTC. Its protein is CASTQGGRGKTQYF.

The chain has TRBV4-2 and TRBJ2-1, with 9 bases matching TRBD2. Unmatched junction bases numbered 5, after V lost 0 bases and J lost 2 bases. The CDR3 contains 17 residues. Per germline, CDR1 LGHNA and CDR2 YNFKEQ. The CDR3 here is CASSQEGSGGPYNEQFF. In nucleotides, the CDR3 is TGTGCCAGCAGCCAAGAAGGGAGCGGGGGGCCCTACAATGAGCAGTTCTTC.

V is TRBV2 and J is TRBJ1-1; weak D call: TRBD1 (6 bases). V was clipped by 5 bases and J by 1 base, with 11 bases between them. Germline CDR1 SNHLY, CDR2 FYNNEI. The CDR3 spans 14 residues. CDR3 nucleotide sequence: TGTGCCAGCAGTCAGGGGCAGGCGAACACTGAAGCTTTCTTT. Amino acids: CASSQGQANTEAFF.

V gene TRBV7-8 combines with J gene TRBJ2-2; TRBD2 might be the D (6 bases). V lost 4 bases and J 6 bases, leaving 9 bases between the germline ends. The CDR3 extends over 13 amino acids. Germline CDR1 and CDR2: SGHVS and FQNEAQ. The CDR3 reads CASSWGESGELFF. The CDR3 coding sequence is TGTGCCAGCAGCTGGGGGGAGTCCGGGGAGCTGTTTTTT.

For this clone: One end of the junction is discordant with germline, which a read error may explain. The chain joins TRBV5-1 to TRBJ2-1, with 10 positions matching TRBD2. Germline CDR1 and CDR2: SGHRS and YFSETQ. The CDR3 consists of 14 residues. CDR3 in amino acids: CASSLDSSGGMRVF. The CDR3 DNA is TGCGCCAGCAGCTTGGATTCTAGCGGGGGAATGAGGGTCTTC.

CDR3 sequence: CASSEGAGGQPQHF. The CDR3, as DNA: TGTGCCAGCAGTGAAGGGGCAGGGGGTCAGCCCCAGCATTTT. The genes are TRBV6-1 and TRBJ1-5; 7 nucleotides match TRBD1. With 1 base clipped from V and 6 bases from J, the junction kept 3 bases outside the gene matches. Germline CDR1 reads MNHNS; CDR2 reads SASEGT. The CDR3 is 14 amino acids.

The chain links TRBV4-3 to TRBJ1-1; possible D gene TRBD1, 5 bases. The CDR3 spans 17 residues. The V end was cut by 3 bases, the J end by 0 bases, with 17 bases between. Germline CDR1 is LGHNA and CDR2 is YSLEER. CDR3 sequence: CASSQHAEGIMNTEAFF. The CDR3 DNA reads TGCGCCAGCAGCCAGCATGCGGAGGGGATTATGAACACTGAAGCTTTCTTT.